Sequencing of this T cell receptor (beta chain) was carried out in a study of CD8 T cells in ankylosing spondylitis. Notes on the study in general: What seemed typical of ankylosing spondylitis blood was a TCR beta motif built from several highly homologous variants. Disease-linked clones were found to be CD8+ and relatively rare in peripheral blood.

This CDR3 is built from 15 residues. The V gene end was trimmed by 6 bases and the J gene end by 8 bases; junction bases not matched to a gene: 14. Germline V gene lookup returns CDR1 SQVTM and CDR2 ANQGSEA. Molecular-barcoded quantitative 5'-RACE produced these TCR beta libraries. TCRdb re-called the 5' RACE reads through MiXCR, storing one row per CDR3 protein. The profile covers roughly 670,000 distinct CDR3 sequences, with under 20% appearing a single time and around 19% taken by the ten largest. A word on this clonotype: Its specificity is not known.

The origin of this receptor is a male donor with ankylosing spondylitis. The chain joins TRBV29-1 to TRBJ2-1; TRBD1 aligns across 9 bases. Sequencing was performed on blood, either unsorted or a sorted T cell fraction (not recorded which). CDR3 sequence (DNA): TGCAGCGTCTACCCTCGGGGACAGGGATCCCATGAGCAGTTCTTC. Amino acid sequence: CSVYPRGQGSHEQFF.